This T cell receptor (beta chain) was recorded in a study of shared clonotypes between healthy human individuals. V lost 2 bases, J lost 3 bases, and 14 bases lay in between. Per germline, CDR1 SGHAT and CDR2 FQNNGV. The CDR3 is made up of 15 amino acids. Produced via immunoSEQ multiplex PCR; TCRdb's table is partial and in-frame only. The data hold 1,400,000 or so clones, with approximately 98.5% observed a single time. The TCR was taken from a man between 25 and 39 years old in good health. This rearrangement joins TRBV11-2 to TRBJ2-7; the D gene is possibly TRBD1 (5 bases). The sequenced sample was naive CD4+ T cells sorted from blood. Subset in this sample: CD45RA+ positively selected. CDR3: CASSLRRASYYEQYF. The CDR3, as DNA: TGTGCCAGCAGCTTACGCAGGGCTTCTTACTACGAGCAGTACTTC.